This T cell receptor beta chain was obtained from a study of blood T cell repertoires in COVID-19. As for the study in general: Spain, Italy and the United States supplied samples that represented acute and convalescent COVID-19. PBMCs, B-cell-depleted T cells, or T cells provided the cDNA or gDNA that made up the material.

This clone has more than one count but fewer than ten. As originally analysed: How many nucleated cells were present was estimated from reference gene primer amplification. Measured with immunoSEQ multiplex PCR; TCRdb has only the in-frame clones, and not every one. D and trimming were read from the DNA, whereas the V and J calls and clone size are those reported in that table. The data contain about 50,000 clones, approximately 85% of them singletons. The CDR3 runs 16 residues. Germline V gene data show CDR1 as SGHDN and CDR2 as FVKESK. Trimming at V came to 1 base and at J to 9 bases, leaving 8 bases not matched to a gene.

The source material was peripheral blood. This clonotype originated in a woman aged 55-70 years with acute or convalescent COVID-19. V usage is TRBV14 and J usage is TRBJ2-1; 11 bases agree with TRBD1. CDR3 in DNA: TGTGCCAGCAGCCAAGTCTCTTGGACAGGGGGCACTGAGCAGTTCTTC. It codes for CASSQVSWTGGTEQFF. The full variable domain, completed using reference TRBV14 and TRBJ2-1, is EAGVTQFPSHSVIEKGQTVTLRCDPISGHDNLYWYRRVMGKEIKFLLHFVKESKQDESGMPNNRFLAERTGGTYSTLKVQPAELEDSGVYFCASSQVSWTGGTEQFFGPGTRLTVL.